This T cell receptor (beta chain) was captured by sequencing in a study of control samples from healthy donors and cancer patients. Some clones are missing from TCRdb's copy, which holds only in-frame ones; the method was immunoSEQ multiplex PCR. Of roughly 90,000 clones listed, approximately 93% are singletons. The receptor was isolated from a woman aged 25-40 years in good health. The sample was blood.

The CDR3 is CASSLGWADSSGANVLTF. The CDR3 bases are TGTGCCAGCAGCTTAGGTTGGGCGGACAGCTCTGGGGCCAACGTCCTGACTTTC. The rearrangement links TRBV11-2 to TRBJ2-6; tentative D call: TRBD1 (6 bases). Trimming pared 1 base from V and 0 bases from J, leaving 13 bases between. Germline CDR1 SGHAT, CDR2 FQNNGV. The CDR3 sequence is 18 residues long.